This TCR beta chain was captured in a study of graft-versus-host responses after intestinal transplantation. Study details: All recipients got anti-thymocyte globulin induction, then tacrolimus and steroids for roughly three years.

CDR3 length equals 15 residues. Germline CDR1 SGHTA, CDR2 FQGNSA. Trimming removed 6 bases from V and 5 bases from J, with 17 bases in between. Clones were read by immunoSEQ multiplex PCR, and TCRdb kept only the in-frame ones, dropping some. The data hold tens of thousands of clones, with about 94% observed a single time. The study, taken as a whole, reports: Recipient marrow contained GvH clones, some of which appeared first in ileum or blood.

This clone was recorded only once. The antigen remains unidentified. The origin of this receptor is a human donor who was the organ donor for an intestinal transplant. The rearrangement joins TRBV7-2 to TRBJ1-5; D gene ambiguous. Sequences were derived from unstimulated CD4+ T cells sorted from spleen or lymph node cells, sampled before transplant. The CDR3 nucleotides read TGTGCCAGCAGAACGACACCTCACCCCGATCAGCCCCAGCATTTT. Residues: CASRTTPHPDQPQHF.